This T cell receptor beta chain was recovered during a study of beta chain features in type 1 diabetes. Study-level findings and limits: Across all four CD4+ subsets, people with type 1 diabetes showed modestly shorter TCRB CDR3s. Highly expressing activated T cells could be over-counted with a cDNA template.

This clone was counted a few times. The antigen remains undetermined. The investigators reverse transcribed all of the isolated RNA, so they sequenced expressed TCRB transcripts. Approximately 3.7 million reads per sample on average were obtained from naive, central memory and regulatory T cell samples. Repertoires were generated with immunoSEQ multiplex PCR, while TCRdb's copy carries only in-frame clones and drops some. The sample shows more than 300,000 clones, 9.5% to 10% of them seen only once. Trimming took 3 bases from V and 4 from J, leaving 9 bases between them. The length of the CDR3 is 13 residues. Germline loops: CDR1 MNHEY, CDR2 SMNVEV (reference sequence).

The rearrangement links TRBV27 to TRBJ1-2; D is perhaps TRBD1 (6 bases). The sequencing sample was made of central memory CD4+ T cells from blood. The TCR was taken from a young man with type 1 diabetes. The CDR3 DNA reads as TGTGCCAGCAGTTTTGGACAGTTCTATGGCTACACCTTC. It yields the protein CASSFGQFYGYTF.